This TCR beta chain is drawn from a study of beta chain features in type 1 diabetes. General observations from the study: In every one of the four CD4+ subsets, TCRB CDR3s were moderately but significantly shorter in Type 1 diabetes patients.

The entirety of the isolated RNA underwent reverse transcription, so expressed TCRB transcripts were sequenced. Profiled with immunoSEQ multiplex PCR; TCRdb holds only in-frame clones, not every one. This table has 680,000 or so clones, under 15% appearing once. For this clone: The antigen remains unidentified.

Specimen: naive CD4+ T cells from blood. This TCR was sampled from a man aged 18 to 29 with type 1 diabetes.

CDR3 sequence (DNA): TGCGCCAGCAGCCTCCCAGGACTAGCGGGGAGAACAGATACGCAGTATTTT. Amino acid sequence: CASSLPGLAGRTDTQYF. The V gene is TRBV4-1, the J gene TRBJ2-3; 12 bases are shared with TRBD2. Germline assignment: CDR1 MGHRA and CDR2 YSYEKL. This CDR3 has 17 residues. The V and J ends lost 4 bases and 3 bases, in that order; junction bases with no gene match: 8.